The 25 T cell receptor beta chains in this list originate from one sample, sequenced in a study of blood T cell repertoires in COVID-19. Libraries were prepared by immunoSEQ multiplex PCR; TCRdb keeps only in-frame clonotypes and omits some of them. Of approximately 440,000 clones listed, about nine tenths were seen once; the top ten hold 0.6%. Sequencing used PBMCs or T cells enriched from blood (not recorded which). Receptor source: a man between 18 and 29 years old who had recovered from COVID-19.

The rearrangement uses TRBV19 and TRBJ1-2; 7 bases match TRBD1. The CDR3 consists of 14 residues. The germline CDR1 and CDR2 sequences are LNHDA and SQIVND (reference sequence). Trimming removed 6 bases from V and 4 bases from J; junction bases left unmatched: 8. This chain's CDR3 is CASSERDRVYGYTF. Here the CDR3 DNA reads TGTGCCAGTAGCGAGCGAGACAGGGTCTATGGCTACACCTTC.

The chain carries TRBV6-6 and TRBJ2-5; 8 bases match TRBD2. CDR1 is MNHNY, CDR2 SVGAGI, per germline (reference sequence). The CDR3 spans 18 residues. Trimming took 5 bases from V and 3 from J; bases not matched to a gene: 17. CDR3: CASSPEGSSGSGEETQYF. As DNA, the CDR3 is TGTGCCAGCAGTCCAGAGGGGTCCAGCGGGAGCGGAGAAGAGACCCAGTACTTC.

The rearrangement uses TRBV5-1 and TRBJ2-7; TRBD2 matches at 7 bases. The J segment lost 3 bases and the V segment lost 4 bases, leaving 7 bases of the junction unmatched. Germline V CDR1 and CDR2: SGHRS, YFSETQ. The CDR3 contains 14 residues. The chain's CDR3 is CASSPGGTNYEQYF. The CDR3 nucleotides are TGCGCCAGCAGCCCCGGCGGGACTAACTACGAGCAGTACTTC.

This chain links TRBV11-2 with TRBJ2-7, with D hard to call. Per germline, CDR1 SGHAT and CDR2 FQNNGV. The CDR3 consists of 12 residues. V dropped 0 bases and J dropped 4 bases, with 4 bases sitting between them. CDR3 DNA: TGTGCCAGCAGCTTAGATAGTTACGAGCAGTACTTC. Amino acids: CASSLDSYEQYF. Filled out from reference TRBV11-2 and TRBJ2-7, the complete variable domain reads EAGVAQSPRYKIIEKRQSVAFWCNPISGHATLYWYQQILGQGPKLLIQFQNNGVVDDSQLPKDRFSAERLKGVDSTLKIQPAKLEDSAVYLCASSLDSYEQYFGPGTRLTVT.

The chain couples TRBV28 to TRBJ2-7; TRBD1 agrees at 8 bases. CDR1 and CDR2 from the germline V gene are MDHEN and SYDVKM. V lost 5 bases, J lost 0 bases, and 6 bases stayed unmatched. CDR3 length: 15 amino acids. CDR3 residues: CASSPGTGVSYEQYF. In nucleotides, the CDR3 is TGTGCCAGCAGTCCCGGGACAGGTGTCTCCTACGAGCAGTACTTC.

This chain uses TRBV4-1 with TRBJ1-2, with D maybe TRBD1 (5 bases). With 0 bases removed from V and 14 bases from J, the gap between germline ends came to 16 bases. CDR1 and CDR2 (germline): MGHRA, YSYEKL. The CDR3 is 13 amino acids. As DNA, the CDR3 is TGCGCCAGCAGCCAAGATCATGCCAGGGCGAGAACCTTC. Translated: CASSQDHARARTF.

This chain joins TRBV19 and TRBJ1-5; no definite D call. The germline V gene has CDR1 LNHDA and CDR2 SQIVND (reference sequence). The CDR3 has 15 amino acids. V was trimmed by 4 bases and J by 0 bases, leaving 10 bases between them. The CDR3 DNA is TGTGCCAGTAGTAATGCTAAATCTAGCAATCAGCCCCAGCATTTT. Amino acid sequence: CASSNAKSSNQPQHF.

The V and J genes are TRBV15 and TRBJ1-2; D unresolved. Germline-derived CDR1 and CDR2 are LNHNV and YYDKDF (reference sequence). Trimming shortened V by 8 bases and J by 4 bases, and 17 bases separated the two germline ends. This CDR3 has 14 amino acids. The CDR3 is CATSKEGGVYGYTF. CDR3 sequence (DNA): TGTGCCACCTCTAAAGAGGGCGGCGTCTATGGCTACACCTTC.

The chain combines TRBV28 with TRBJ2-2, with D unresolved. Trimming cost V 2 bases and J 6 bases, with 10 bases left between them. Germline-derived CDR1 and CDR2 are MDHEN and SYDVKM. The CDR3 is 14 amino acids. The chain's CDR3 is CASSLTGRAGELFF. The CDR3 nucleotides are TGTGCCAGCAGTTTAACTGGGCGCGCCGGGGAGCTGTTTTTT.

The chain recombines TRBV28 with TRBJ2-2; D remains ambiguous. The CDR3 extends over 14 amino acids. Germline assignment: CDR1 MDHEN and CDR2 SYDVKM. V lost 6 bases and J lost 5, with 13 bases in between. This CDR3 is CASSPPMPTGELFF. CDR3 nucleotides: TGTGCCAGCAGCCCTCCTATGCCGACCGGGGAGCTGTTTTTT.

The J gene is TRBJ2-1, the V gene TRBV18; D unclear. Per the germline V gene, CDR1 is KGHSH and CDR2 is LQKENI. The V end was cut by 1 base, the J end by 0 bases, with 7 bases between. The CDR3 length is 15 residues. CDR3 sequence (DNA): TGTGCCAGCTCACCACTGGCAAGCTCCTACAATGAGCAGTTCTTC. Protein: CASSPLASSYNEQFF.

The chain carries TRBV21-1 and TRBJ1-5; the table assigns TRBD1, which was not confirmed against the DNA. TRBV21-1 is assigned pseudogene status. The CDR3 loop spans 20 amino acids. The CDR3 sequence: CATGARGDRVFDDSNQPQHF. CDR3 nucleotides: TGTGCCACCGGAGCTCGTGGGGACAGGGTATTTGACGATAGCAATCAGCCCCAGCATTTT.

This clone appeared a single time. The CDR3 region has the DNA TGTGCCACCAGTGATCCGCAGGGCGGGAGTTCAGATACGCAGTATTTT. As protein: CATSDPQGGSSDTQYF. The J gene is TRBJ2-3, the V gene TRBV24-1; 7 nucleotides line up with TRBD2. V shed 3 bases, J shed 4 bases, and the junction held 9 bases outside the gene matches. The CDR3 is made up of 16 amino acids. Germline V gene data show CDR1 as KGHDR and CDR2 as SFDVKD.

This chain connects TRBV9 to TRBJ2-2; D is perhaps TRBD1 (5 bases). Germline V gene lookup returns CDR1 SGDLS and CDR2 YYNGEE. Trimming cost V 2 bases and J 3 bases, with 11 bases left between them. The CDR3 sequence is 15 residues long. CDR3 bases: TGTGCCAGCAGCGTGACAGACACATACACCGGGGAGCTGTTTTTT. Translating it yields CASSVTDTYTGELFF. The whole variable domain, filled in from reference TRBV9 and TRBJ2-2, reads DSGVTQTPKHLITATGQRVTLRCSPRSGDLSVYWYQQSLDQGLQFLIQYYNGEERAKGNILERFSAQQFPDLHSELNLSSLELGDSALYFCASSVTDTYTGELFFGEGSRLTVL.

On this clone: Other DNA sequences in the same sample also yield this CDR3. The chain has TRBV25-1 and TRBJ2-7, with a possible D match to TRBD2 (5 bases). Trimming removed 8 bases from V and 2 bases from J, with 13 bases in between. The CDR3 extends over 13 amino acids. Per germline, CDR1 MGHDK and CDR2 SYGVNS. DNA for the CDR3: TGTGCCAGCTCAGGCACCGGGACCTACGAGCAGTACTTC. Translating gives CASSGTGTYEQYF.

The V and J genes are TRBV7-6 and TRBJ2-7, with a possible D match to TRBD2 (5 bases). The germline V gene encodes CDR1 SGHVS and CDR2 FNYEAQ. This CDR3 has 13 amino acids. V was pared by 3 bases and J by 0 bases, with 6 bases between. The CDR3, as DNA: TGTGCCAGCAGCTTGAGGGTCTCCTACGAGCAGTACTTC. Amino acid sequence: CASSLRVSYEQYF.

The rearrangement uses TRBV25-1 and TRBJ1-3, with TRBD1 as a possible D gene (6 bases). CDR1 and CDR2 (germline): MGHDK, SYGVNS. The V and J ends lost 8 bases and 3 bases respectively, with 20 bases between them. The CDR3 is 16 amino acids. The CDR3 DNA sequence: TGTGCCAGCGGACCCCAGGGAGGGGGGAATGGAAACACCATATATTTT. Translated, it gives CASGPQGGGNGNTIYF.

CDR3 region: CASSPGTGGSGQFF. CDR3 DNA sequence: TGTGCCAGCAGTCCCGGGACAGGGGGCTCGGGGCAGTTCTTC. The V and J genes are TRBV27 and TRBJ2-1, with 12 bases matching TRBD1. The CDR3 has 14 amino acids. CDR1 and CDR2 (germline): MNHEY, SMNVEV (reference sequence). Germline trimming cut 5 bases from V and 12 bases from J; bases unmatched to any gene: 8.

The chain has TRBV12-3 or TRBV12-4 and TRBJ2-7; 8 bases fit TRBD2. J gave up 6 bases and V 7 bases, and 8 bases lay outside the gene matches. The CDR3 sequence is 13 residues long. Written as DNA, the CDR3 is TGTGCCAGCACGTCGACGGGGGGGCTCGAGCAGTACTTC. It yields the protein CASTSTGGLEQYF.

The chain employs TRBV2 and TRBJ1-6, with TRBD1 matching 9 bases. The J segment lost 10 bases and the V segment lost 6 bases, leaving 7 bases of the junction unmatched. Germline loops: CDR1 SNHLY, CDR2 FYNNEI. The CDR3 covers 14 residues. This CDR3 is CASSRDRAGSPLHF. In nucleotides, the CDR3 is TGTGCCAGCAGCCGGGACAGGGCAGGATCACCCCTCCACTTT. The full variable domain, in which reference TRBV2 and TRBJ1-6 provide the parts outside the CDR3, is EPEVTQTPSHQVTQMGQEVILRCVPISNHLYFYWYRQILGQKVEFLVSFYNNEISEKSEIFDDQFSVERPDGSNFTLKIRSTKLEDSAMYFCASSRDRAGSPLHFGNGTRLTVT.

The rearrangement joins TRBV18 to TRBJ2-7, with TRBD2 identical over 7 bases. The CDR3 spans 16 residues. With 1 base clipped from V and 0 bases from J, the junction kept 6 bases outside the gene matches. Germline assignment: CDR1 KGHSH and CDR2 LQKENI. Here the CDR3 DNA reads TGTGCCAGCTCACCACTCCCAGCGGGAAGCTCCTACGAGCAGTACTTC. As protein: CASSPLPAGSSYEQYF.

The chain links TRBV2 to TRBJ2-5, with D possibly matching TRBD2 (6 bases). This CDR3 contains 14 residues. V gave up 5 bases and J gave up 2 bases, with 12 bases separating them. CDR1 and CDR2 (germline): SNHLY, FYNNEI. In DNA form, the CDR3 reads TGTGCCAGCAGTACCGGGGGACCACAAGAGACCCAGTACTTC. It translates to CASSTGGPQETQYF.

V and J are TRBV28 and TRBJ2-6; 7 positions match TRBD1. V gave up 7 bases and J gave up 0 bases; unmatched junction bases: 3. CDR1 and CDR2 from the germline V gene are MDHEN and SYDVKM. The CDR3 consists of 15 residues. The CDR3 reads CASTQGVSGANVLTF. For the CDR3, the DNA is TGTGCCAGCACCCAGGGGGTCTCTGGGGCCAACGTCCTGACTTTC. Drawing the rest from reference TRBV28 and TRBJ2-6, the complete variable domain is DVKVTQSSRYLVKRTGEKVFLECVQDMDHENMFWYRQDPGLGLRLIYFSYDVKMKEKGDIPEGYSVSREKKERFSLILESASTNQTSMYLCASTQGVSGANVLTFGAGSRLTVL.

The rearrangement uses TRBV5-6 and TRBJ1-2; 10 bases map to TRBD1. Germline values: CDR1 SGHDT, CDR2 YYEEEE. After removal of 4 bases from V and 8 bases from J, the junction contained 5 bases not matched to a gene. There are 13 residues in the CDR3. The CDR3: CASSKTGGDGYTF. The CDR3 DNA reads as TGTGCCAGCAGCAAGACAGGGGGCGACGGCTACACCTTC.

The chain employs TRBV4-1 and TRBJ1-1, with a tentative D call TRBD1 (5 bases). V was cut by 1 base and J by 4 bases, with 13 bases left in between. The CDR3 spans 15 residues. The germline gives CDR1 MGHRA, CDR2 YSYEKL. Here the CDR3 reads CASSQVSQGPTEAFF. The CDR3 DNA sequence: TGCGCCAGCAGCCAAGTTTCCCAGGGTCCCACTGAAGCTTTCTTT.